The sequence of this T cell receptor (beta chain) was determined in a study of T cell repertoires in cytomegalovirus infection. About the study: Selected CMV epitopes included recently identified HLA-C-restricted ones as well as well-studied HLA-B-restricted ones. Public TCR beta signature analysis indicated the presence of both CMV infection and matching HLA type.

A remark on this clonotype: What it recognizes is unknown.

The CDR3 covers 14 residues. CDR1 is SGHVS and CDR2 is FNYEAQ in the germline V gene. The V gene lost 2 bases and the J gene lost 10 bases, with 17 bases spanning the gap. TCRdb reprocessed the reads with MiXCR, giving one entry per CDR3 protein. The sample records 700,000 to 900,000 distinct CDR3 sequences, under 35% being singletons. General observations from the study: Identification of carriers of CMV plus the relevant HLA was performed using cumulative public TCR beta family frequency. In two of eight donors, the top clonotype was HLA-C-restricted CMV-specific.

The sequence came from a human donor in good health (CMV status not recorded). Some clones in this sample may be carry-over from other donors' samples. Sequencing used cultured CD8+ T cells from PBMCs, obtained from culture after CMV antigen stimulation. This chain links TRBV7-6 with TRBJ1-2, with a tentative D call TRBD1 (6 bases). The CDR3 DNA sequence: TGTGCCAGCAGCTTATCCGTCGGGGACAACCCCTACACCTTC. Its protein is CASSLSVGDNPYTF.